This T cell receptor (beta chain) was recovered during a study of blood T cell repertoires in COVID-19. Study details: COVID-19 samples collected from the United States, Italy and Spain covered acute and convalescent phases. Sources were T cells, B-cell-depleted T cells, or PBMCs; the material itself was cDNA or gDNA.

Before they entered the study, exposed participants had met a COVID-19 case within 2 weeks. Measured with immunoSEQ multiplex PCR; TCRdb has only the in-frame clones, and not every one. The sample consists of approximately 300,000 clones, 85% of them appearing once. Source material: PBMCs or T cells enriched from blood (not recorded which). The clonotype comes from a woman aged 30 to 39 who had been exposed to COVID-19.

The CDR3 DNA sequence: TGTGCCAGTAGTATCGGTTCTGATTCACCCCTCCACTTT. Encoded protein: CASSIGSDSPLHF. This rearrangement joins TRBV19 to TRBJ1-6; D not resolved. This CDR3 contains 13 residues. Deletions cut 3 bases from V and 8 bases from J, with 8 bases between. CDR1 is LNHDA and CDR2 is SQIVND in the germline V gene (reference sequence).